This TCR beta chain is from a study of T cell repertoires in cytomegalovirus infection. For the study at large: TCR beta signatures that were public indicated CMV infection and matching HLA type. The study's findings and limits: Carriers of CMV plus the relevant HLA were identified by cumulative public TCR beta family frequency. Predominance within the ex vivo response was attributable to HLA-C-restricted CMV-specific TCR beta clonotypes.

Looked up from germline, CDR1 is SEHNR and CDR2 is FQNEAQ (reference sequence). CDR3 length: 11 residues. Trimming took off 6 bases at V and 5 bases at J, with 5 bases between the two ends. As concerns this clonotype: Its target is unknown.

TCRdb independently ran MiXCR on the reads; one entry per CDR3 protein. Of 600,000 to 800,000 distinct CDR3 sequences listed, more than 20% are singletons. This TCR derives from a human donor in good health (CMV status not recorded). Some clones in this sample may be carry-over from other donors' samples. Material for sequencing was CD8+ T cells from PBMCs. The chain employs TRBV7-9 and TRBJ2-1; unclear D gene. This CDR3 is CASRPNNEQFF. CDR3 nucleotides: TGTGCCAGCAGACCAAACAATGAGCAGTTCTTC.